The 14 T cell receptor beta chains reported below all come from one sample, sequenced in a study of blood T cell repertoires in COVID-19. Profiling relied on immunoSEQ multiplex PCR, and the TCRdb table lists in-frame clones only, not all of them. The sample lists over 110,000 clones; about nine tenths were seen once. The sequenced material came from PBMCs or T cells enriched from blood (not recorded which). These receptors were obtained from a man aged 55 to 70 who had recovered from COVID-19.

The gene calls are TRBV11-2 and TRBJ1-2, with D hard to call. Germline assignment: CDR1 SGHAT and CDR2 FQNNGV. The CDR3 is 13 residues long. V lost 1 base and J lost 2, with 5 bases in between. CDR3 residues: CASSLALNYGYTF. In DNA, the CDR3 is TGTGCCAGCAGCTTAGCCCTGAACTATGGCTACACCTTC.

The V and J genes are TRBV4-1 and TRBJ1-6; D is possibly TRBD1 (5 bases). Germline loops: CDR1 MGHRA, CDR2 YSYEKL. V lost 0 bases and J lost 7, with 7 bases in between. The CDR3 is made up of 14 amino acids. The CDR3 loop is CASSQETGNSPLHF. DNA for the CDR3: TGCGCCAGCAGCCAAGAAACAGGAAATTCACCCCTCCACTTT.

V is TRBV5-5 and J is TRBJ1-3, with 7 bases matching TRBD1. Germline assignment: CDR1 SGHKS and CDR2 YYEKEE (reference sequence). With 1 base clipped from V and 3 bases from J, the junction kept 4 bases outside the gene matches. This CDR3 spans 15 amino acids. Here the CDR3 reads CASSLIPGGGNTIYF. The CDR3 DNA reads as TGTGCCAGCAGCTTGATACCAGGGGGTGGAAACACCATATATTTT.

The genes are TRBV2 and TRBJ1-2; D gene uncertain. V was cut by 6 bases and J by 8 bases, with 13 bases left in between. The CDR3 is made up of 12 amino acids. CDR1 is SNHLY, CDR2 FYNNEI, per germline. The CDR3 bases are TGTGCCAGCAGGAGGGTCATGGCGGGCTACACCTTC. It translates to CASRRVMAGYTF.

The chain joins TRBV10-3 to TRBJ1-2; 8 bases agree with TRBD1. The CDR3 sequence is 13 residues long. Germline CDR1 is ENHRY and CDR2 is SYGVKD. The V gene end was trimmed by 3 bases and the J gene end by 5 bases; junction bases not matched to a gene: 2. The CDR3 nucleotides are TGTGCCATCAGTGAAGACAGGGGATATGGCTACACCTTC. Amino acids: CAISEDRGYGYTF.

V is TRBV29-1 and J is TRBJ2-5; 9 positions match TRBD1. With 0 bases clipped from V and 5 bases from J, the junction kept 7 bases outside the gene matches. Looked up from germline, CDR1 is SQVTM and CDR2 is ANQGSEA. The CDR3 is made up of 15 amino acids. CDR3 residues: CSVEDQNRGPETQYF. The CDR3 DNA follows: TGCAGCGTTGAAGATCAGAACAGGGGGCCTGAGACCCAGTACTTC. Combining the CDR3 with reference TRBV29-1 and TRBJ2-5 gives the whole variable domain SAVISQKPSRDICQRGTSLTIQCQVDSQVTMMFWYRQQPGQSLTLIATANQGSEATYESGFVIDKFPISRPNLTFSTLTVSNMSPEDSSIYLCSVEDQNRGPETQYFGPGTRLLVL.

The chain carries TRBV19 and TRBJ2-7, with 10 bases that match TRBD2. V was clipped by 6 bases and J by 2 bases; unmatched bases: 4. Germline assignment: CDR1 LNHDA and CDR2 SQIVND (reference sequence). The CDR3 totals 14 residues. For the CDR3, the DNA is TGTGCCAGTAGAGGACTAGCGGATCCCTACGAGCAGTACTTC. Its protein is CASRGLADPYEQYF.

In nucleotides, the CDR3 is TGTGCCAGCAGCTGGACAGGGGCCCCGGGGAACACTGAAGCTTTCTTT. Residues: CASSWTGAPGNTEAFF. The chain carries TRBV7-8 and TRBJ1-1; 9 bases are a match to TRBD1. The ends lost 4 bases at V and 1 base at J; junction bases unmatched: 7. The CDR3 extends over 16 amino acids. Looked up from germline, CDR1 is SGHVS and CDR2 is FQNEAQ.

This chain connects TRBV14 to TRBJ2-1, with TRBD2 matching 10 bases. Unmatched junction bases numbered 4, after V lost 4 bases and J lost 4 bases. The CDR3 sequence is 15 residues long. Germline-derived CDR1 and CDR2 are SGHDN and FVKESK. CDR3 coding DNA: TGTGCCAGCAGCCCGGGACTAGCGCATTACAATGAGCAGTTCTTC. Its translation is CASSPGLAHYNEQFF.

The rearrangement links TRBV19 to TRBJ2-7; the D gene is possibly TRBD2 (6 bases). Trimming left V 3 bases short and J 6 bases short, with 15 bases between. The CDR3 totals 14 residues. The V gene's germline CDR1 is LNHDA and CDR2 SQIVND (reference sequence). This CDR3 is CASSMRRELGEQYF. CDR3 bases: TGTGCCAGTAGTATGAGGCGGGAACTCGGCGAGCAGTACTTC.

This chain connects TRBV6-5 to TRBJ2-3, with 7 positions matching TRBD2. Trimming took 2 bases from V and 2 from J; bases not matched to a gene: 4. This CDR3 is 15 amino acids long. From germline, CDR1 is MNHEY and CDR2 SVGAGI. CDR3 coding DNA: TGTGCCAGCAGTTACGCTAGCGGAGTCACAGATACGCAGTATTTT. Translated: CASSYASGVTDTQYF.

The V gene is TRBV30, the J gene TRBJ2-7; no clear D gene. CDR3 length: 15 amino acids. The germline CDR1 and CDR2 sequences are GTSNPN and SVGIG (reference sequence). Trimming took off 0 bases at V and 2 bases at J, with 14 bases between the two ends. The CDR3 here is CAWSVRSLVTYEQYF. The CDR3 coding sequence is TGTGCCTGGAGTGTACGAAGCCTAGTGACCTACGAGCAGTACTTC.

V and J are TRBV21-1 and TRBJ2-6; TRBD1 was called by the table and not checked on the DNA. TRBV21-1 is a documented pseudogene. The CDR3 is made up of 24 amino acids. As DNA, the CDR3 is TGTGCCAGCAGCAAAGTAAGGGGAATAGGTGTCCCCATCACCAAACGCTCTGGGGCCAACGTCCTGACTTTC. Translating gives CASSKVRGIGVPITKRSGANVLTF.

The rearrangement uses TRBV5-1 and TRBJ2-7, with D unresolved. This CDR3 region has 13 residues. The V and J ends lost 0 bases and 2 bases respectively, with 6 bases between them. Germline CDR1 and CDR2: SGHRS and YFSETQ. The CDR3 sequence: CASSLATTYEQYF. CDR3 coding DNA: TGCGCCAGCAGCTTGGCCACAACCTACGAGCAGTACTTC.